Following are 5 T cell receptor beta chains from one sample sequenced in a study of blood T cell repertoires in COVID-19. Using immunoSEQ multiplex PCR, the repertoire was profiled, and TCRdb retains in-frame clones only, with some absent. The sample carries over 75,000 clones, roughly nine tenths recorded once. Sample: peripheral blood. Receptors were obtained from a human donor with active COVID-19. The donor label of this sample is uncertain.

V usage is TRBV5-5 and J usage is TRBJ1-1; TRBD1 is a possible D gene (6 bases). Germline V CDR1 and CDR2: SGHKS, YYEKEE (reference sequence). V lost 6 bases to trimming and J lost 4 bases, with 16 bases between them. This CDR3 comprises 14 residues. Written as DNA, the CDR3 is TGTGCCAGCACCTTCGGGGGGCCGAGCACTGAAGCTTTCTTT. Protein product: CASTFGGPSTEAFF.

This clone was counted once. The V gene is TRBV27, the J gene TRBJ2-5, with 9 positions matching TRBD1. Germline V gene data show CDR1 as MNHEY and CDR2 as SMNVEV (reference sequence). V trimming: 3 bases; J trimming: 5 bases; junction bases outside the gene matches: 10. The CDR3 spans 16 residues. CDR3 residues: CASSFGTGGYGETQYF. CDR3 DNA sequence: TGTGCCAGCAGTTTCGGAACAGGGGGCTACGGCGAGACCCAGTACTTC.

This clone was counted once. The V gene is TRBV5-1, the J gene TRBJ2-3, with 10 bases lining up with TRBD2. Germline loops: CDR1 SGHRS, CDR2 YFSETQ. The J segment lost 1 base and the V segment lost 4 bases, leaving 9 bases of the junction unmatched. The CDR3 spans 17 residues. The CDR3 nucleotides read TGCGCCAGCAGCCCGGCTAGCGGGGGATTGGGCACAGATACGCAGTATTTT. Translated, it gives CASSPASGGLGTDTQYF.

V is TRBV28 and J is TRBJ2-7; 11 positions agree with TRBD1. This CDR3 is 14 amino acids long. Germline V lookup: CDR1 MDHEN, CDR2 SYDVKM. With 2 bases clipped from V and 3 bases from J, the junction kept 0 bases outside the gene matches. The CDR3 reads CASSLGTGGYEQYF. The DNA of the CDR3 is TGTGCCAGCAGTTTAGGGACAGGGGGCTACGAGCAGTACTTC.

The chain combines TRBV7-3 with TRBJ1-6, with D unresolved. V was shortened by 5 bases and J by 7 bases, with 9 bases between the two germline ends. The CDR3 length is 13 residues. The V gene's germline CDR1 is SGHTA and CDR2 FQGTGA. The CDR3 DNA reads TGTGCCAGCAGCGACAATTGGAATTCACCCCTCCACTTT. Residues: CASSDNWNSPLHF.